This T cell receptor beta chain was identified during a study of T cell changes during pregnancy in multiple sclerosis. TCRdb's table, derived via immunoSEQ multiplex PCR, lists solely in-frame clones and lacks some. The sample has around 35,000 clones, about 90% seen once. Trimming cost V 4 bases and J 2 bases, with 15 bases left between them. The CDR3 spans 16 residues. CDR1 is SGHTA, CDR2 FQGNSA, per germline. The chain carries TRBV7-2 and TRBJ1-3; perhaps TRBD1 as D (6 bases). The TCR comes from a female donor with multiple sclerosis, enrolled in a pregnancy study. The sample was CD4+ T cells from peripheral blood mononuclear cells, taken after pregnancy. The CDR3 DNA reads TGTGCCAGCAGCTGGTCGGGGGGCGCCCCTGGAAACACCATATATTTT. This gives the protein CASSWSGGAPGNTIYF.